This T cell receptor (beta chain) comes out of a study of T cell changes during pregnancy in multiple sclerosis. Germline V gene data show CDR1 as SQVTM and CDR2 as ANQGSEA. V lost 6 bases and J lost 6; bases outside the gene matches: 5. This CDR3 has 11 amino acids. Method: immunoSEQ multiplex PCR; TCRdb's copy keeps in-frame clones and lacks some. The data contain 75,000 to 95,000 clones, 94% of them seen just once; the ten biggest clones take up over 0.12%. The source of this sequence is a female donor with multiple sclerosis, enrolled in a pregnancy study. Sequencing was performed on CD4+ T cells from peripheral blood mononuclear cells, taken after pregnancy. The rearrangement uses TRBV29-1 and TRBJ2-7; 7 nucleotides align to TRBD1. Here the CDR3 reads CSVLDRAEQYF. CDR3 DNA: TGCAGCGTCCTAGACAGGGCCGAGCAGTACTTC.